These 17 T cell receptor beta chains came from one sample sequenced in a study of blood T cell repertoires in COVID-19. Produced via immunoSEQ multiplex PCR; TCRdb's table is partial and in-frame only. In the table there are 90,000 to 130,000 clones, over 80% of which are singletons. The sequencing input was peripheral blood. The receptors come from a woman in her sixties or seventies with acute or convalescent COVID-19.

This CDR3 reads CASSYSGQGGQPQHF. CDR3 nucleotides: TGTGCCAGCAGTTACTCGGGACAGGGGGGTCAGCCCCAGCATTTT. J is TRBJ1-5 and V is TRBV6-2 or TRBV6-3, with 11 bases matching TRBD1. Germline V lookup: CDR1 MNHEY, CDR2 SVGEGT. The CDR3 consists of 15 residues. The V and J ends lost 0 bases and 6 bases, in that order; junction bases with no gene match: 1.

The chain couples TRBV6-5 to TRBJ2-7; 10 bases align to TRBD1. The CDR3 runs to 14 residues. Trimming took 2 bases from V and 6 from J; bases not matched to a gene: 4. Per germline, CDR1 MNHEY and CDR2 SVGAGI. CDR3 sequence: CASSYGGTGVEQYF. Here the CDR3 DNA reads TGTGCCAGCAGTTACGGGGGGACAGGGGTCGAGCAGTACTTC.

The V call is TRBV5-1, the J call TRBJ2-3, with no clear D. Germline CDR1 and CDR2: SGHRS and YFSETQ. The CDR3 consists of 12 residues. Trimming left V 1 base short and J 8 bases short, with 8 bases between. CDR3 sequence (DNA): TGCGCCAGCAGCTTGTCCCCGGGTACGCAGTATTTT. This codes for CASSLSPGTQYF.

The V gene is TRBV11-2, the J gene TRBJ2-1; TRBD1 aligns across 8 bases. The CDR3 length is 19 residues. Germline CDR1 is SGHAT and CDR2 is FQNNGV. Unmatched junction bases numbered 17, after V lost 6 bases and J lost 1 base. CDR3 residues: CASSQTFIRDRLSYNEQFF. The CDR3 DNA is TGTGCCAGCAGTCAAACGTTCATAAGGGACAGGCTTTCCTACAATGAGCAGTTCTTC. Full variable domain (remainder filled in from reference TRBV11-2 and TRBJ2-1): EAGVAQSPRYKIIEKRQSVAFWCNPISGHATLYWYQQILGQGPKLLIQFQNNGVVDDSQLPKDRFSAERLKGVDSTLKIQPAKLEDSAVYLCASSQTFIRDRLSYNEQFFGPGTRLTVL.

The CDR3 region is CASSLEGGGGTQYF. CDR3 in DNA: TGTGCCAGCAGCTTGGAAGGAGGGGGGGGGACCCAGTACTTC. The chain is built from TRBV5-4 and TRBJ2-5; D perhaps matches TRBD2 (7 bases). The CDR3 sequence is 14 residues long. CDR1 and CDR2 (germline): SGHNT, YYREEE (reference sequence). Trimming left V 0 bases short and J 7 bases short, with 13 bases between. The full variable domain, its missing parts supplied by reference TRBV5-4 and TRBJ2-5, is ETGVTQSPTHLIKTRGQQVTLRCSSQSGHNTVSWYQQALGQGPQFIFQYYREEENGRGNFPPRFSGLQFPNYSSELNVNALELDDSALYLCASSLEGGGGTQYFGPGTRLLVL.

This clone was counted a single time. The V call is TRBV19, the J call TRBJ2-5; TRBD2 matches 13 bases. After removal of 6 bases from V and 4 bases from J, the junction contained 5 bases not matched to a gene. Germline CDR1 is LNHDA and CDR2 is SQIVND (reference sequence). This CDR3 has 15 amino acids. The CDR3 is CASSGLAGVGETQYF. As DNA, the CDR3 is TGTGCCAGTAGCGGACTAGCGGGGGTGGGAGAGACCCAGTACTTC.

The chain carries TRBV5-6 and TRBJ1-2, with TRBD1 as a possible D gene (5 bases). CDR3 length equals 12 residues. Trimming removed 5 bases from V and 8 bases from J, with 13 bases in between. Germline CDR1 and CDR2: SGHDT and YYEEEE. The CDR3 protein is CASSGQGWGYTF. Here the CDR3 DNA reads TGTGCCAGCAGTGGGCAGGGCTGGGGCTACACCTTC. The entire variable domain, with the rest obtained from reference TRBV5-6 and TRBJ1-2, is as follows: DAGVTQSPTHLIKTRGQQVTLRCSPKSGHDTVSWYQQALGQGPQFIFQYYEEEERQRGNFPDRFSGHQFPNYSSELNVNALLLGDSALYLCASSGQGWGYTFGSGTRLTVV.

The chain joins TRBV4-1 to TRBJ1-4; TRBD1 agrees at 7 bases. V was clipped by 4 bases and J by 7 bases; unmatched bases: 9. CDR3 length: 15 amino acids. The germline gives CDR1 MGHRA, CDR2 YSYEKL. For the CDR3, the DNA is TGCGCCAGCAGCCCTAGACAGGGAGAGAGTGAAAAACTGTTTTTT. This gives the protein CASSPRQGESEKLFF.

V and J are TRBV30 and TRBJ2-1; 8 bases align to TRBD1. The germline V gene encodes CDR1 GTSNPN and CDR2 SVGIG (reference sequence). The CDR3 has 13 amino acids. J gave up 10 bases and V 3 bases, and 8 bases lay outside the gene matches. As DNA, the CDR3 is TGTGCCTGGAGCGCAGGGACAGGCCGAGAGCAGTTCTTC. This translates into CAWSAGTGREQFF.

This clone was detected only a few times. The rearrangement joins TRBV5-1 to TRBJ2-5; TRBD1 might be the D (6 bases). Germline CDR1 reads SGHRS; CDR2 reads YFSETQ. V lost 0 bases and J lost 5, with 20 bases in between. The CDR3 contains 17 residues. The CDR3 loop reads CASSLVRSGQFEETQYF. The CDR3 DNA reads as TGCGCCAGCAGCTTGGTACGTTCTGGACAGTTCGAGGAGACCCAGTACTTC.

This clone was seen once. J is TRBJ1-2 and V is TRBV2; 9 positions agree with TRBD1. Trimming cost V 6 bases and J 2 bases; bases outside gene matches: 4. CDR3 size: 14 residues. In germline, CDR1 is SNHLY, CDR2 FYNNEI. The chain's CDR3 is CASRETGGNYGYTF. CDR3 coding DNA: TGTGCCAGCAGGGAGACAGGGGGGAACTATGGCTACACCTTC.

The chain recombines TRBV5-1 with TRBJ2-7; tentatively, D is TRBD1 (7 bases). V lost 4 bases to trimming and J lost 1 base, with 15 bases between them. Germline CDR1 reads SGHRS; CDR2 reads YFSETQ. The length of the CDR3 is 15 residues. CDR3: CASSLGQAGSYEQYF. The CDR3 DNA reads as TGCGCCAGCAGCCTCGGACAGGCGGGGTCCTACGAGCAGTACTTC. The variable domain in full, with the rest retrieved from reference TRBV5-1 and TRBJ2-7, is KAGVTQTPRYLIKTRGQQVTLSCSPISGHRSVSWYQQTPGQGLQFLFEYFSETQRNKGNFPGRFSGRQFSNSRSEMNVSTLELGDSALYLCASSLGQAGSYEQYFGPGTRLTVT.

The rearrangement joins TRBV5-4 to TRBJ1-6; 9 positions agree with TRBD1. Trimming cost V 3 bases and J 10 bases; bases outside gene matches: 11. Germline CDR1 reads SGHNT; CDR2 reads YYREEE (reference sequence). The CDR3 totals 16 residues. The CDR3 region has the DNA TGTGCCAGCAGCTCCATCGCGGGACAGGGTGGGTCACCCCTCCACTTT. This codes for CASSSIAGQGGSPLHF. The full variable domain, its missing parts supplied by reference TRBV5-4 and TRBJ1-6, is ETGVTQSPTHLIKTRGQQVTLRCSSQSGHNTVSWYQQALGQGPQFIFQYYREEENGRGNFPPRFSGLQFPNYSSELNVNALELDDSALYLCASSSIAGQGGSPLHFGNGTRLTVT.

CDR3 sequence reads: CASSHGGAFSYNEQFF. The DNA for the CDR3 is TGCGCCAGCAGCCACGGGGGGGCTTTCTCCTACAATGAGCAGTTCTTC. This rearrangement joins TRBV4-1 to TRBJ2-1; 8 bases line up with TRBD2. The V and J ends lost 3 bases and 0 bases, in that order; junction bases with no gene match: 4. Germline V CDR1 and CDR2: MGHRA, YSYEKL. This CDR3 is 16 amino acids long.

The CDR3 region has the DNA TGTGCCAGCTCCCCCGGGACTAGCGGGACATACAATGAGCAGTTCTTC. Its translation is CASSPGTSGTYNEQFF. The chain is built from TRBV18 and TRBJ2-1; the match to TRBD2 covers 13 bases. The CDR3 has 16 residues. The V and J ends lost 6 bases and 4 bases, in that order; junction bases with no gene match: 6. Germline V gives CDR1 KGHSH, CDR2 LQKENI. The full variable domain, with the rest looked up from reference TRBV18 and TRBJ2-1, is NAGVMQNPRHLVRRRGQEARLRCSPMKGHSHVYWYRQLPEEGLKFMVYLQKENIIDESGMPKERFSAEFPKEGPSILRIQQVVRGDSAAYFCASSPGTSGTYNEQFFGPGTRLTVL.

The V call is TRBV2, the J call TRBJ2-2; a possible D gene is TRBD2 (6 bases). Germline V gene lookup returns CDR1 SNHLY and CDR2 FYNNEI. The CDR3 is made up of 14 amino acids. Trimming pared 8 bases from V and 7 bases from J, leaving 17 bases between. This chain's CDR3 is CASARDLGNGELFF. The CDR3, as DNA: TGTGCCAGCGCCCGGGACTTAGGGAACGGGGAGCTGTTTTTT.

The rearrangement links TRBV5-1 to TRBJ2-2; a possible D gene is TRBD1 (6 bases). CDR3 length: 18 residues. Trimming removed 6 bases from V and 4 bases from J, with 25 bases in between. CDR1 and CDR2 (germline): SGHRS, YFSETQ. The CDR3 spells CASILSPTGLRGTGELFF. DNA for the CDR3: TGCGCCAGCATTCTTTCTCCTACAGGGCTTCGCGGCACCGGGGAGCTGTTTTTT.